What follows is one TCR beta chain and its context. Antigen: not known. The length of the CDR3 is 14 residues. The V gene's germline CDR1 is DFQATT and CDR2 SNEGSKA (reference sequence). Trimming took 1 base from V and 3 from J, leaving 10 bases between them. These data originate in a study of T-cell memory formation after mild COVID-19. Study information: Largely donor-specific TCR clusters were found.

Points from the study as a whole: Most CD4+ clones that shrank were in CM and EM, while CD8+ ones turned up in EMRA. Pre-infection memory held some responding clones, suggesting pre-existing cross-reactive T cells responded.

Employing constant-segment primers, 5'RACE generated TCR alpha and TCR beta cDNA libraries bearing sample barcodes and UMIs. TCRdb fed the 5' RACE reads into MiXCR, producing one record per CDR3 protein. The sample lists approximately 250,000 distinct CDR3 sequences, 15% to 20% occurring once. The TCR was taken from a man aged 18 to 35 who had mild COVID-19 (a few samples of this study predate the infection). Cell type and time point are not known. The sample was PBMCs or a T cell subset sorted from them (not recorded which). The chain recombines TRBV20-1 with TRBJ1-5, with D tentatively TRBD1 (6 bases). This CDR3 is CSARGGTPNQPQHF. CDR3 nucleotides: TGCAGTGCTAGAGGCGGGACACCCAATCAGCCCCAGCATTTT.